This record covers a single T cell receptor beta chain. Treatment denoted: preoperative locoregional IRX-2 cytokine immunotherapy. These data belong to a study of preoperative IRX-2 immunotherapy in early breast cancer. Trimming removed 6 bases at V and 5 bases at J, with 11 bases between. The length of the CDR3 is 13 residues. Germline CDR1 and CDR2: LNHDA and SQIVND (reference sequence). Some clones are missing from TCRdb's copy, which holds only in-frame ones; the method was immunoSEQ multiplex PCR. The table includes around 30,000 clones, around 86% detected once. Here the sequenced sample was lymph node tissue, taken from a patient treated with IRX-2 immunotherapy. This rearrangement joins TRBV19 to TRBJ1-5; the D is unclear. The TCR originated in a human donor with breast cancer. The CDR3 spells CASRGQIDQPQHF. Here the CDR3 DNA reads TGTGCCAGTAGGGGCCAGATTGATCAGCCCCAGCATTTT.